What follows is one T cell receptor beta chain and its context. The entry originates in a study of control samples from healthy donors and cancer patients. The assay was immunoSEQ multiplex PCR, and TCRdb's table has in-frame clones only and misses some. The sample contains approximately 190,000 clones, around 90% of which appear only once. The CDR3 has 11 residues. V was clipped by 5 bases and J by 8 bases, with 7 bases between them. Material for sequencing was blood. The J gene is TRBJ2-1, the V gene TRBV12-3 or TRBV12-4, with D hard to call. The receptor was isolated from a man aged 30 to 45 in good health. CDR3 coding DNA: TGTGCCAGCAGTCGGTCCGATGAGCAGTTCTTC. Encoded protein: CASSRSDEQFF.